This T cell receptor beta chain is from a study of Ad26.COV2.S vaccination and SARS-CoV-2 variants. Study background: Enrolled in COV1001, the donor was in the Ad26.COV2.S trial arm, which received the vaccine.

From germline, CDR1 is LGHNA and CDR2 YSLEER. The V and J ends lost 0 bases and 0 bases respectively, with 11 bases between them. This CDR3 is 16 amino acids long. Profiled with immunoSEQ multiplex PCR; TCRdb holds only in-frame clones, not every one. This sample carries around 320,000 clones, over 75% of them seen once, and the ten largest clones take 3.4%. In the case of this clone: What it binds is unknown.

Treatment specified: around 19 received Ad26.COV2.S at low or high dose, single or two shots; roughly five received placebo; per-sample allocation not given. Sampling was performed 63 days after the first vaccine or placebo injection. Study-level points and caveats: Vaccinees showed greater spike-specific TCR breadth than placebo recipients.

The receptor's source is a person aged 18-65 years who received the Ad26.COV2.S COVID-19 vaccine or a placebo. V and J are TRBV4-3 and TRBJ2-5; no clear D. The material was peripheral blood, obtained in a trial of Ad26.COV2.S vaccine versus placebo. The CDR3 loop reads CASSQDPRPDQETQYF. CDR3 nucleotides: TGCGCCAGCAGCCAAGACCCCCGGCCGGACCAAGAGACCCAGTACTTC.